This T cell receptor beta chain derives from a study of post-analysis software for immune sequencing data. Study-level findings and limits: A few TRBV segments appeared more often in patients than in controls, and TRBV5-6, TRBV5-1 and TRBV20-1 were among these.

Points on this clonotype: What it binds is unknown.

Trimming left V 7 bases short and J 0 bases short, with 15 bases between. Germline V gene lookup returns CDR1 SGHAT and CDR2 FQNNGV. CDR3 length equals 15 residues. TCR beta cDNA libraries included unique molecular identifiers. T cells numbering roughly 0.95 to 10 million gave rise to some 500,000 cDNA molecules. TCRdb called the PCR reads again in MiXCR, with one record for every CDR3 protein. The sample lists 450,000 or so distinct CDR3 sequences, around 40% occurring once. Sequencing was performed on blood. The receptor's source is a girl aged 10-17 years with multiple sclerosis. The chain joins TRBV11-2 to TRBJ1-2, with D possibly being TRBD1 (6 bases). The chain's CDR3 is CASTPIRDTNYGYTF. The CDR3 DNA sequence: TGTGCCAGCACCCCGATCCGGGACACTAACTATGGCTACACCTTC.